This T cell receptor beta chain was captured in a study of T cells in Graves' hyperthyroidism and ophthalmopathy. Diagnosing involved the use of clinical symptoms, serum thyroxine and TRAb, thyroid ultrasound and orbital computed tomography. Fresh peripheral blood, about 9.3 ml, yielded the PBMCs. Using RNA transcripts as the source, TCR beta CDR3 regions were amplified. First-round RT-PCR with HTBI primers amplified the TCR CDR3 region. Each CDR3 protein gets one entry after TCRdb re-called the multiplex PCR reads with MiXCR. The table has around 270,000 distinct CDR3 sequences, roughly a fifth seen once. This CDR3 comprises 12 residues. The trim removed 10 bases at V and 8 bases at J, leaving 6 bases unmatched.

The chain combines TRBV12-3 or TRBV12-4 with TRBJ1-4, with TRBD1 identical over 8 bases. This receptor was identified in a man aged 50-59 years with Graves' ophthalmopathy. Sequenced: blood. The CDR3 coding sequence is TGTGCCACAAGACAGGGGAAAGAAAAACTGTTTTTT. Its translation is CATRQGKEKLFF.